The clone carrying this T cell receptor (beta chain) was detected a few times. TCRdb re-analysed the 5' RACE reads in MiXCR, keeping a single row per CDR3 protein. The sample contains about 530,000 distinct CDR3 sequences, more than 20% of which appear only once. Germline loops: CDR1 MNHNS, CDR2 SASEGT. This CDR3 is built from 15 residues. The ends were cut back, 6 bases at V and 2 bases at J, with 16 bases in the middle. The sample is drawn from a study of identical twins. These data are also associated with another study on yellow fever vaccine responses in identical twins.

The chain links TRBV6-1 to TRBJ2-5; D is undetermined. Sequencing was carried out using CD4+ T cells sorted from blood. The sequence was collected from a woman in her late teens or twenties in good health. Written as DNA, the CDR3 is TGTGCCAGCAGCCCCGGGTCGCTTGGGCAAGAGACCCAGTACTTC. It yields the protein CASSPGSLGQETQYF.